The clone carrying this TCR beta chain was seen once. The data were taken from a study of blood T cells in healthy people across ages. Looked up from germline, CDR1 is SGHRS and CDR2 is YFSETQ. V gave up 0 bases and J gave up 2 bases; unmatched junction bases: 5. The CDR3 length is 15 residues. It was with a sample-barcoded 5' primer and a J-beta primer mix that a second PCR of roughly 6 to 11 cycles was run. All cDNA molecules were each tagged by a template-switch adaptor with 12 random nucleotides. TCRdb re-analysed the 5' RACE reads in MiXCR, keeping a single row per CDR3 protein. Of more than 650,000 distinct CDR3 sequences listed, around 25% are singletons. These data are also associated with another study on T cells of mothers and their children. That report adds: Per mother, over 8 million TCR beta CDR3 reads were obtained; per child, approximately 3.3 million.

The TCR sequence derives from a boy aged 10-17 years in good health. This chain joins TRBV5-1 and TRBJ2-7; TRBD2 matches 7 bases. Source material: blood. CDR3 amino acids: CASSLVAAGTYEQYF. In DNA form, the CDR3 reads TGCGCCAGCAGCTTGGTTGCAGCGGGGACCTACGAGCAGTACTTC.